This TCR beta chain was sequenced for a study of cytomegalovirus exposure and HLA in healthy donors. Findings and caveats of the study: The authors confirmed in vitro that three CMV-associated chains were specific for CMV antigens. A later analysis showed TCR association rates differing by HLA locus, peaking at DRB1 and lowest at HLA-C.

The PCR made use of 60 Vbeta and 13 Jbeta primers. The data were produced by immunoSEQ multiplex PCR, yet TCRdb's version contains in-frame clones alone and is incomplete. The top ten hold around 2.9% of the sample, which has more than 65,000 clones, roughly 70% seen once. With 1 base removed from V and 9 bases from J, the gap between germline ends came to 12 bases. Per the germline V gene, CDR1 is SGHTA and CDR2 is FQGNSA. This CDR3 comprises 13 residues. With respect to this clone: Its antigen is still unknown.

The sequenced sample was PBMCs. The V and J genes are TRBV7-2 and TRBJ1-1; perhaps TRBD1 as D (6 bases). The source is a man aged 40-49 years in good health and CMV-seronegative. The CDR3 here is CASSLGQAAKAFF. The CDR3 coding sequence is TGTGCCAGCAGCTTAGGACAGGCGGCTAAAGCTTTCTTT.